The subject of this entry is one T cell receptor beta chain. The sample originates from a study of PD-1 blockade in classical Hodgkin lymphoma. Every patient had relapsed following autologous stem cell transplantation, and cohorts differed in brentuximab vedotin exposure. When best responses were assessed, they were complete response, partial response or progressive disease. Germline V lookup: CDR1 SGHDT, CDR2 YYEEEE. Trimming took 4 bases from V and 4 from J; bases not matched to a gene: 4. The CDR3 length is 14 residues. Sequenced by immunoSEQ multiplex PCR; TCRdb stores in-frame clones only, minus some. The data show some 100,000 clones, with roughly 92% seen just once and less than 3% held by the top ten.

The chain joins TRBV5-6 to TRBJ2-5, with 10 bases that match TRBD2. The source of this sequence is a human donor with classical Hodgkin lymphoma. Specimen: peripheral blood mononuclear cells (PBMCs), collected at baseline. The DNA for the CDR3 is TGTGCCAGCAGCGGGACTAGCGAGATAGAGACCCAGTACTTC. Amino acids: CASSGTSEIETQYF.